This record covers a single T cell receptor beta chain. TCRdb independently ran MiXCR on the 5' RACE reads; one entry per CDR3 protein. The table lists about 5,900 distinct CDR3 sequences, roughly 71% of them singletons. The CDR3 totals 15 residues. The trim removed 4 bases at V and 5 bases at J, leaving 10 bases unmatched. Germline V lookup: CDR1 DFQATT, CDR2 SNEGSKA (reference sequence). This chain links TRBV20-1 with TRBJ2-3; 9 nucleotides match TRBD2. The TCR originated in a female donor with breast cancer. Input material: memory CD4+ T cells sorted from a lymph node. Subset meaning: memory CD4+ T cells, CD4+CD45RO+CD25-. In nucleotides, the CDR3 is TGCAGTGCTAAGTCCTTGTCAGCGGGAGGAGATACGCAGTATTTT. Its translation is CSAKSLSAGGDTQYF.